This record concerns one T cell receptor (beta chain) sequence. The antigen is unknown. Clones were read by immunoSEQ multiplex PCR, and TCRdb kept only the in-frame ones, dropping some. The sample has tens of thousands of clones, less than 95% seen once. The data belong to a study of graft-versus-host responses after intestinal transplantation. Study-level background: Recipients had transplants, and these were multivisceral, liver-intestinal, or isolated intestinal.

Study conclusions and caveats: Researchers found GvH clones in recipient marrow, and some showed up first in ileum or blood. GvH clone levels peaked in circulation, and this peak was associated with early post-transplant HvG declines. Graft-donor T cell macrochimerism coincided with high graft-versus-host to host-versus-graft clonal ratios in allografts.

Trimming removed 6 bases from V and 1 base from J; junction bases left unmatched: 6. Germline V gene data show CDR1 as SGHAT and CDR2 as FQNNGV. The CDR3 has 15 amino acids. The rearrangement joins TRBV11-2 to TRBJ2-3, with TRBD2 identical over 8 bases. The sequence was obtained from a human patient who received an intestinal transplant, so some T cells may come from the graft donor. Source: PBMCs, taken 156 days after intestinal transplant. The CDR3 nucleotides are TGTGCCAGCAGTTCAGCGGGAGTTTGCACAGATACGCAGTATTTT. It translates to CASSSAGVCTDTQYF. Using reference TRBV11-2 and TRBJ2-3 for the parts outside the CDR3, the full variable domain is EAGVAQSPRYKIIEKRQSVAFWCNPISGHATLYWYQQILGQGPKLLIQFQNNGVVDDSQLPKDRFSAERLKGVDSTLKIQPAKLEDSAVYLCASSSAGVCTDTQYFGPGTRLTVL.